The next 17 T cell receptor beta chains were all read from a single sample in a study of early T cells in non-severe SARS-CoV-2 infection (dated by TCRdb to the early 2020s). The library was generated by 5' RACE. The sequencer was a NextSeq 500. Through fastp at Q25 and MiXCR, TCRdb rebuilt clones from the public reads, retaining in-frame beta chains. Each record represents a unique CDR3 protein, reported with the most common genes and DNA among its rows. The sample table records 80,000 to 95,000 distinct CDR3 sequences; more than 13% of these occur just once. Approximately 11% of the sample goes to the ten largest clones. Sequenced input: whole blood. These receptors were taken from an adult who was a healthcare worker with PCR-confirmed SARS-CoV-2 infection or an uninfected control (not recorded which).

This clonotype was counted between two and nine times. This chain joins TRBV6-2 or TRBV6-3 and TRBJ2-7; tentatively, D is TRBD2 (6 bases). CDR3 size: 13 residues. The germline CDR1 and CDR2 sequences are MNHEY and SVGEGT. Trimming shortened V by 8 bases and J by 3 bases, and 14 bases separated the two germline ends. CDR3 region: CASGPAGRYEQYF. Written as DNA, the CDR3 is TGTGCCAGCGGCCCCGCGGGGCGCTACGAGCAGTACTTC.

This chain connects TRBV20-1 to TRBJ1-4; no reliable D call. Trimming cost V 1 base and J 8 bases, with 23 bases left between them. This CDR3 is 17 amino acids long. CDR1 and CDR2 from the germline V gene are DFQATT and SNEGSKA (reference sequence). DNA of the CDR3: TGCAGTGCTAGAGGGGCAGGTTCTTTCGTGGTAGGGGAAAAACTGTTTTTT. Translated: CSARGAGSFVVGEKLFF.

This clonotype appeared a few times. V is TRBV7-9 and J is TRBJ2-1; either TRBD1 or TRBD2 may supply D (5 bases each). This CDR3 comprises 15 residues. The ends were cut back, 4 bases at V and 4 bases at J, with 14 bases in the middle. CDR1 is SEHNR and CDR2 is FQNEAQ in the germline V gene (reference sequence). The DNA of the CDR3 is TGTGCCAGCAGCTACTCAGGGACCTCATACAATGAGCAGTTCTTC. Its translation is CASSYSGTSYNEQFF.

The V and J genes are TRBV28 and TRBJ2-2; 14 bases align to TRBD2. Trimming at V came to 6 bases and at J to 7 bases, leaving 7 bases not matched to a gene. This CDR3 has 16 residues. Looked up from germline, CDR1 is MDHEN and CDR2 is SYDVKM. The CDR3, as DNA: TGTGCCAGCAGCCCAGGGACTAGCGGGAGTTTCGGGGAGCTGTTTTTT. It codes for CASSPGTSGSFGELFF.

This clonotype was counted only a few times. The CDR3 DNA follows: TGTGCCAGCAGCTTAGGGGGCATCCTCTCAGCCAAAAACATTCAGTACTTC. This translates into CASSLGGILSAKNIQYF. The chain employs TRBV7-2 and TRBJ2-4; D possibly corresponds to TRBD1 (5 bases). The CDR3 covers 17 residues. CDR1 and CDR2 from the germline V gene are SGHTA and FQGNSA. V lost 1 base and J 0 bases, leaving 13 bases between the germline ends.

The rearrangement links TRBV7-2 to TRBJ1-4; D ambiguous. The germline gives CDR1 SGHTA, CDR2 FQGNSA. The CDR3 contains 15 residues. Trimming shortened V by 1 base and J by 7 bases, and 13 bases separated the two germline ends. The CDR3 sequence: CASSLEAGGGEKLFF. The CDR3 nucleotides are TGTGCCAGCAGCTTAGAAGCCGGTGGTGGTGAAAAACTGTTTTTT.

The chain is built from TRBV18 and TRBJ2-1, with a tentative D call TRBD2 (6 bases). The CDR3 runs 15 residues. Per the germline V gene, CDR1 is KGHSH and CDR2 is LQKENI. V dropped 4 bases and J dropped 3 bases, with 13 bases sitting between them. CDR3 amino acids: CASSLPGLNYNEQFF. CDR3 DNA: TGTGCCAGCTCACTCCCGGGACTGAACTACAATGAGCAGTTCTTC.

This clonotype was observed at least ten times. This chain links TRBV4-3 with TRBJ2-3; 9 bases match TRBD2. Germline values: CDR1 LGHNA, CDR2 YSLEER. The CDR3 covers 16 residues. V lost 0 bases to trimming and J lost 2 bases; unmatched junction nucleotides: 3. The CDR3 reads CASSQEASGDTDTQYF. CDR3 DNA: TGCGCCAGCAGCCAAGAGGCTAGCGGGGACACAGATACGCAGTATTTT.

This clonotype occurred many times. The chain uses TRBV6-2 or TRBV6-3 and TRBJ1-1; D is possibly TRBD1 (5 bases). The V end was cut by 10 bases, the J end by 3 bases, with 30 bases between. The V gene's germline CDR1 is MNHEY and CDR2 SVGEGT. This CDR3 spans 18 amino acids. CDR3 protein: CATSYHLLTGTSDTEAFF. The CDR3 nucleotides read TGTGCCACCTCGTACCACCTACTGACCGGGACCTCGGACACTGAAGCTTTCTTT.

There are a few counts of this clonotype. This chain connects TRBV6-2 or TRBV6-3 to TRBJ2-3; 7 nucleotides line up with TRBD2. CDR1 is MNHEY and CDR2 is SVGEGT in the germline V gene. CDR3 length equals 13 residues. Trimming removed 8 bases from V and 1 base from J; junction bases left unmatched: 3. The CDR3 sequence: CASGLDGTDTQYF. Here the CDR3 DNA reads TGTGCCAGCGGACTAGATGGCACAGATACGCAGTATTTT.

The sample holds a few counts of this clonotype. CDR3 DNA: TGCAGCGTTGGGGGGGGCCCGAAACAGCCCCAGCATTTT. Encoded protein: CSVGGGPKQPQHF. This chain joins TRBV29-1 and TRBJ1-5; possible D gene TRBD1, 6 bases. From germline, CDR1 is SQVTM and CDR2 ANQGSEA. Trimming removed 4 bases at V and 7 bases at J, with 14 bases between. The CDR3 has 13 residues.

This clonotype turned up a few times. At one boundary the junction diverges from the germline segment, which might be a read error. The J gene is TRBJ2-7, the V gene TRBV20-1, with D possibly being TRBD1 (5 bases). The CDR3 is made up of 13 amino acids. CDR1 DFQATT and CDR2 SNEGSKA come from the germline V gene (reference sequence). The CDR3 loop reads CSASLPVGPGRVF. The CDR3 nucleotides read TGCAGTGCTAGCTTGCCTGTAGGCCCCGGCAGGGTCTTC.

This clonotype was found a few times. The rearrangement uses TRBV7-2 and TRBJ2-7, with TRBD1 matching over 7 bases. The germline V gene has CDR1 SGHTA and CDR2 FQGNSA. CDR3 length: 14 amino acids. V shed 5 bases, J shed 3 bases, and the junction held 7 bases outside the gene matches. CDR3 in amino acids: CASSTGDRRYEQYF. CDR3 in DNA: TGTGCCAGCAGCACAGGGGACAGACGCTACGAGCAGTACTTC. The full variable domain, with the rest looked up from reference TRBV7-2 and TRBJ2-7, is GAGVSQSPSNKVTEKGKDVELRCDPISGHTALYWYRQSLGQGLEFLIYFQGNSAPDKSGLPSDRFSAERTGGSVSTLTIQRTQQEDSAVYLCASSTGDRRYEQYFGPGTRLTVT.

This clonotype was found many times. This chain links TRBV4-2 with TRBJ1-2, with D possibly being TRBD1 (5 bases). CDR1 is LGHNA and CDR2 is YNFKEQ in the germline V gene. The CDR3 totals 13 residues. Deletions cut 3 bases from V and 8 bases from J, with 13 bases between. The CDR3 loop reads CASSHQGPDGYTF. CDR3 bases: TGTGCCAGCAGCCACCAGGGACCGGACGGCTACACCTTC.

This chain links TRBV20-1 with TRBJ2-1, with 8 positions matching TRBD1. J lost 7 bases, V lost 3 bases, and 20 bases had no gene match. Germline values: CDR1 DFQATT, CDR2 SNEGSKA (reference sequence). The CDR3 runs 18 residues. CDR3 loop: CSAREYWTGMSFGNEQFF. In DNA form, the CDR3 reads TGCAGTGCTAGGGAGTATTGGACAGGGATGAGCTTTGGGAATGAGCAGTTCTTC.

This clonotype was seen at least ten times. The J gene is TRBJ2-3, the V gene TRBV3-1; 9 nucleotides align to TRBD2. The V gene's germline CDR1 is LGHDT and CDR2 YNNKEL (reference sequence). The CDR3 extends over 17 amino acids. The V gene end was trimmed by 0 bases and the J gene end by 2 bases; junction bases not matched to a gene: 6. In DNA form, the CDR3 reads TGTGCCAGCAGCCAAGAAGGGGCTAGCGGGGACACAGATACGCAGTATTTT. Translation gives CASSQEGASGDTDTQYF.

This clonotype occurred many times. J is TRBJ2-7 and V is TRBV25-1; TRBD1 matches 9 bases. The V and J ends lost 6 bases and 5 bases, in that order; junction bases with no gene match: 11. Per the germline V gene, CDR1 is MGHDK and CDR2 is SYGVNS. CDR3 length equals 15 residues. The chain's CDR3 is CASSQGQGGMNEQYF. DNA of the CDR3: TGTGCCAGCAGCCAGGGACAGGGAGGAATGAACGAGCAGTACTTC.